This TCR beta chain was profiled in a study of control samples from healthy donors and cancer patients. The CDR3 runs 13 residues. Germline CDR1 MDHEN, CDR2 SYDVKM. V was pared by 2 bases and J by 8 bases, with 12 bases between. Data came from immunoSEQ multiplex PCR; TCRdb stores just in-frame clones and leaves some out. The top ten clones hold approximately 1.5% of a sample with around 81,000 clones, 93% of them seen once. The V gene is TRBV28, the J gene TRBJ1-2; maybe TRBD1 (6 bases). Sequenced input: blood. This sequence was found in a woman in her twenties or thirties in good health. Here the CDR3 DNA reads TGTGCCAGCAGTTTAAAGGCAGGGGAAGGCTACACCTTC. Translation: CASSLKAGEGYTF.